The subject of this entry is one T cell receptor (beta chain). This sample is part of a study of shared clonotypes between healthy human individuals. TCRdb's table, derived via immunoSEQ multiplex PCR, lists solely in-frame clones and lacks some. The data show roughly 1,100,000 clones, about 74% seen once. The receptor's source is a man younger than 35 in good health. Material for sequencing was memory CD4+ T cells sorted from blood. Noted subset: CD45RA-negative fraction.

CDR3 in DNA: TGTGCCAGCAGCTTGGCACGGAGGACAGGGAACAGCTATGGCTACACCTTC. Protein sequence: CASSLARRTGNSYGYTF. The chain joins TRBV5-4 to TRBJ1-2, with 8 nucleotides matching TRBD1. CDR1 and CDR2 from the germline V gene are SGHNT and YYREEE (reference sequence). V lost 0 bases, J lost 4 bases, and 11 bases stayed unmatched. The CDR3 totals 17 residues. Drawing the rest from reference TRBV5-4 and TRBJ1-2, the complete variable domain is ETGVTQSPTHLIKTRGQQVTLRCSSQSGHNTVSWYQQALGQGPQFIFQYYREEENGRGNFPPRFSGLQFPNYSSELNVNALELDDSALYLCASSLARRTGNSYGYTFGSGTRLTVV.